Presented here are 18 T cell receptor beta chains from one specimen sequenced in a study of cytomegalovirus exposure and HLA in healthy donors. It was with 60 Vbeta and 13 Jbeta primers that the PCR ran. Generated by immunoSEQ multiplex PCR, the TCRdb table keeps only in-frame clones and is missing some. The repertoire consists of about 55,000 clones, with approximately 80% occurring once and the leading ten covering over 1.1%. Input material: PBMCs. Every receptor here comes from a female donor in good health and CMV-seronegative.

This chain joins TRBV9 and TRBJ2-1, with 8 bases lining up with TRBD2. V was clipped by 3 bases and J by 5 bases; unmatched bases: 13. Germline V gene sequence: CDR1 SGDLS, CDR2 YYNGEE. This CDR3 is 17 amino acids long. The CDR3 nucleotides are TGTGCCAGCAGCGCATTCGGGGGGGCCTCGTCCGACAATGAGCAGTTCTTC. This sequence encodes CASSAFGGASSDNEQFF.

CDR3 protein: CASSGTTTYNEQFF. The DNA for the CDR3 is TGTGCCAGCAGTGGCACAACCACCTACAATGAGCAGTTCTTC. The rearrangement links TRBV2 to TRBJ2-1; D is uncertain. The CDR3 has 14 residues. Germline-derived CDR1 and CDR2 are SNHLY and FYNNEI. Trimming pared 4 bases from V and 2 bases from J, leaving 9 bases between.

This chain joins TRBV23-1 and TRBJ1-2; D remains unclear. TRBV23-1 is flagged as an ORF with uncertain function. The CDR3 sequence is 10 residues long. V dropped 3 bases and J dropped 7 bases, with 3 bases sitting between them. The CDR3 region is CASSHGGYTF. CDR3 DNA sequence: TGCGCCAGCAGTCACGGTGGCTACACCTTC.

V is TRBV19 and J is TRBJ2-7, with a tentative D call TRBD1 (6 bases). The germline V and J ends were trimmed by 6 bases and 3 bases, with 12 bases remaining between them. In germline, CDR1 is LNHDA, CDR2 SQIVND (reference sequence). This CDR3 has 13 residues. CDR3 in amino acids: CASSRGIFYEQYF. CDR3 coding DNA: TGTGCCAGTAGCAGGGGCATCTTCTACGAGCAGTACTTC.

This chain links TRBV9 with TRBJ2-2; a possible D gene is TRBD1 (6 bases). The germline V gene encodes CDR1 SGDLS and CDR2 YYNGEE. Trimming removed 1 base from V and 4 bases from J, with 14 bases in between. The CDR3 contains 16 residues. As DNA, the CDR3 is TGTGCCAGCAGCGTACGGGACACCTACACCACCGGGGAGCTGTTTTTT. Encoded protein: CASSVRDTYTTGELFF.

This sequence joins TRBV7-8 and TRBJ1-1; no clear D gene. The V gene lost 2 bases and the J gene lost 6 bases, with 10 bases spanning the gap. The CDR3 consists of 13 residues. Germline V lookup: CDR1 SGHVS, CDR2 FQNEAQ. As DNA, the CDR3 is TGTGCCAGCAGCTTAACCGGGAGCGCTGAAGCTTTCTTT. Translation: CASSLTGSAEAFF.

For the CDR3, the DNA is TGTGCCAGTAGTATGGGCAGGGGGAGGACCGGGGAGCTGTTTTTT. It codes for CASSMGRGRTGELFF. V is TRBV19 and J is TRBJ2-2; weak D call: TRBD1 (7 bases). CDR3 size: 15 residues. V was pared by 3 bases and J by 5 bases, with 13 bases between. CDR1 LNHDA and CDR2 SQIVND come from the germline V gene (reference sequence).

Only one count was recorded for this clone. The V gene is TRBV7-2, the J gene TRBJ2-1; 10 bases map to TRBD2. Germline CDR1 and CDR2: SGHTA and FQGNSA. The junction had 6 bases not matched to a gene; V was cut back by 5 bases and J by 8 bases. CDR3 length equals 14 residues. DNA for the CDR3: TGTGCCAGCAGCCACGGGACTAGCGTACATGAGCAGTTCTTC. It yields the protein CASSHGTSVHEQFF.

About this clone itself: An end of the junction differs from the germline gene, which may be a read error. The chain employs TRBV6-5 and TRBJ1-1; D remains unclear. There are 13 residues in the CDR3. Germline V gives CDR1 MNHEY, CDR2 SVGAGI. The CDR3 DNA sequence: TGTGCCGGCAGTTATTGGAGGAACACTGAAGCTTTCTTT. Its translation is CAGSYWRNTEAFF.

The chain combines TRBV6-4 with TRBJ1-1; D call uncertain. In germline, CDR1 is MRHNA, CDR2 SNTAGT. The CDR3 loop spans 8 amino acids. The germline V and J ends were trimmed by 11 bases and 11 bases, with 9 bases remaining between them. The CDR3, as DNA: TGTGCCGAAAATGAGGCTTTCTTT. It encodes CAENEAFF.

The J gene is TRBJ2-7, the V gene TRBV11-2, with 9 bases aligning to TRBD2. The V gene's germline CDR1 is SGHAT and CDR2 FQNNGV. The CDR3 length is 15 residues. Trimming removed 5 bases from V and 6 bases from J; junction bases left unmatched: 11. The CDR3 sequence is CASSPRAGTSSEQYF. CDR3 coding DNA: TGTGCCAGCAGCCCCCGAGCCGGGACTAGCAGCGAGCAGTACTTC.

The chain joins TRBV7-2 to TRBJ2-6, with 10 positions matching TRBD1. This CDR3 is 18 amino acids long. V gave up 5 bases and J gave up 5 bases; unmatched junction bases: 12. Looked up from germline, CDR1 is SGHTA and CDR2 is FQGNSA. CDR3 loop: CASSAPGQGNRRANVLTF. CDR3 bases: TGTGCCAGCAGCGCCCCGGGACAGGGGAATCGAAGGGCCAACGTCCTGACTTTC.

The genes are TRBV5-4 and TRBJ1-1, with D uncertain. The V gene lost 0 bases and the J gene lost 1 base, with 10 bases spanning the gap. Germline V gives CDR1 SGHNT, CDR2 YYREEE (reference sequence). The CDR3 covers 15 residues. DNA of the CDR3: TGTGCCAGCAGCTTGGGGTCAACAGCGAACACTGAAGCTTTCTTT. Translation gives CASSLGSTANTEAFF.

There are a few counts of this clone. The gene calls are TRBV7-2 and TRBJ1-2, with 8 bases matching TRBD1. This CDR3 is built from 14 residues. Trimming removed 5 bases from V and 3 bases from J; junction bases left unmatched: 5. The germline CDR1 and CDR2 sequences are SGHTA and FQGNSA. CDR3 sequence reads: CASSRTGRDYGYTF. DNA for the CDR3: TGTGCCAGCAGCCGGACAGGGAGAGACTATGGCTACACCTTC. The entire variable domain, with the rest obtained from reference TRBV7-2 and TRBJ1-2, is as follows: GAGVSQSPSNKVTEKGKDVELRCDPISGHTALYWYRQSLGQGLEFLIYFQGNSAPDKSGLPSDRFSAERTGGSVSTLTIQRTQQEDSAVYLCASSRTGRDYGYTFGSGTRLTVV.

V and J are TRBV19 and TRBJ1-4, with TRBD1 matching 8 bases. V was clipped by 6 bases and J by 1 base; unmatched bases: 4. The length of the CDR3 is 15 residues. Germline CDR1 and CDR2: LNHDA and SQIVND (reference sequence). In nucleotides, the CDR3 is TGTGCCAGTAGCGCAGGGACAGGAACTAATGAAAAACTGTTTTTT. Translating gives CASSAGTGTNEKLFF.

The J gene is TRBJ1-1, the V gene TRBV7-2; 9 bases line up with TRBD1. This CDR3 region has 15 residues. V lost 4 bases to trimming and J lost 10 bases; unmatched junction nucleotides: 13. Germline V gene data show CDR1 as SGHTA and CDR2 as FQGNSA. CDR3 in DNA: TGTGCCAGCAGCTCCACAGGGGGCGCCGATCTAGGAGCTTTCTTT. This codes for CASSSTGGADLGAFF.

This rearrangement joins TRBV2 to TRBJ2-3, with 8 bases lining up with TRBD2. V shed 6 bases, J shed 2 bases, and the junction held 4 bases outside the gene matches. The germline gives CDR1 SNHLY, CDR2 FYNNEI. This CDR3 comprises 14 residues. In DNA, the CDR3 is TGTGCCAGCAGGGTAGCGGGGAACACAGATACGCAGTATTTT. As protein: CASRVAGNTDTQYF.

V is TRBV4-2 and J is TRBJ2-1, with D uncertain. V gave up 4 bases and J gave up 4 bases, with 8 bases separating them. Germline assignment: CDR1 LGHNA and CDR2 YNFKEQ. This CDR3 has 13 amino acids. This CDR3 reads CASSLRLYNEQFF. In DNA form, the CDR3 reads TGTGCCAGCAGCCTGCGACTTTACAATGAGCAGTTCTTC.